This record looks at one T cell receptor beta chain sequence and its context. The antigen is not known. The sample originates from a study of OX40 agonist ivuxolimab in advanced cancers. Study background: Patients received intravenous ivuxolimab every 2 weeks at 0.01 to 10 mg/kg. The study, taken as a whole, reports: Among the nonresponders, some also had low normalized T-cell clonal expansion.

Autoimmune disease history or systemic immunosuppression led to patient exclusion. The CDR3 extends over 14 amino acids. Germline loops: CDR1 SGHNT, CDR2 YYREEE (reference sequence). The V gene lost 0 bases and the J gene lost 5 bases, with 12 bases spanning the gap. Sequencing was performed with immunoSEQ multiplex PCR; in TCRdb, only in-frame clones are kept and a portion is missing. This sample has about 66,000 clones, with about 77% found just once. The sample consisted of CD4+ or CD8+ T cells sorted from blood, taken in a trial of the OX40 agonist ivuxolimab. This clonotype was sampled from an adult with an advanced solid tumor such as melanoma, head and neck, liver or kidney cancer. V usage is TRBV5-4 and J usage is TRBJ2-7, with D maybe TRBD2 (6 bases). CDR3: CASSLDRESDEQYF. The CDR3 coding sequence is TGTGCCAGCAGCTTGGACCGGGAGTCGGACGAGCAGTACTTC.